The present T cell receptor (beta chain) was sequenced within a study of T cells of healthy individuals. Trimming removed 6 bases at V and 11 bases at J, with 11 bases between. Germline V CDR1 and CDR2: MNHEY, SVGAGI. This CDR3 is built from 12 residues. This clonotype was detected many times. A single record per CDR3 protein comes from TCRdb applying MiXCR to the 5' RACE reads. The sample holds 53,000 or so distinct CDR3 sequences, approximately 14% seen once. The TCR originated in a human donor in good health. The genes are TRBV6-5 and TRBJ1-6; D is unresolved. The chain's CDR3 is CASRGNVPPLHF. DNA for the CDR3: TGTGCCAGCAGGGGGAACGTTCCACCCCTCCACTTT.